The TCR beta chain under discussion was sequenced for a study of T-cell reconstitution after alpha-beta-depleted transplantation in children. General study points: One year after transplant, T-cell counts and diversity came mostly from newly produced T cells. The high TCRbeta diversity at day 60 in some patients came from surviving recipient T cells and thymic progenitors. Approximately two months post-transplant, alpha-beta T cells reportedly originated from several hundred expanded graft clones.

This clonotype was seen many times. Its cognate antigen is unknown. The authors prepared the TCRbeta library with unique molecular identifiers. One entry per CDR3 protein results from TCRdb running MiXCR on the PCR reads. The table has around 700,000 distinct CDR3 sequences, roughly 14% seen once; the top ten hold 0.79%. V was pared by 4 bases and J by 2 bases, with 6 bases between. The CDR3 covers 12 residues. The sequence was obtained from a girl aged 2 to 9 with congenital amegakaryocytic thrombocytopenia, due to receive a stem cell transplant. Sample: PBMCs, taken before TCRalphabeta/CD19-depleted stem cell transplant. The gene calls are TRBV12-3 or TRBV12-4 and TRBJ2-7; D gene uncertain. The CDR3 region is CASSSIAYEQYF. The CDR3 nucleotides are TGTGCCAGCAGTTCTATCGCCTACGAGCAGTACTTC.